The 9 T cell receptor beta chains presented below share a single source sample, sequenced in a study of blood T cell repertoires in COVID-19. Assay used: immunoSEQ multiplex PCR; TCRdb lists only in-frame clones, some missing. The top ten clones hold roughly 7% of a sample with 150,000 to 200,000 clones, 86% of them seen once. The specimen sequenced was peripheral blood. Receptors originate from a man aged 45 to 65 with active or convalescent COVID-19.

This clone has only a few counts. The chain links TRBV4-2 to TRBJ1-5; D remains ambiguous. This CDR3 comprises 15 residues. Germline V gene lookup returns CDR1 LGHNA and CDR2 YNFKEQ. Trimming shortened V by 0 bases and J by 6 bases, and 12 bases separated the two germline ends. CDR3 nucleotides: TGTGCCAGCAGCCAAGACACGGGTGAAGGTCAGCCCCAGCATTTT. This gives the protein CASSQDTGEGQPQHF.

The chain couples TRBV7-2 to TRBJ2-3; perhaps TRBD2 as D (6 bases). Trimming pared 2 bases from V and 1 base from J, leaving 10 bases between. This CDR3 region has 15 residues. The germline CDR1 and CDR2 sequences are SGHTA and FQGNSA. CDR3 protein: CASSLSWGGTDTQYF. The CDR3 nucleotides are TGTGCCAGCAGCTTATCGTGGGGGGGCACAGATACGCAGTATTTT. The whole variable domain, filled in from reference TRBV7-2 and TRBJ2-3, reads GAGVSQSPSNKVTEKGKDVELRCDPISGHTALYWYRQSLGQGLEFLIYFQGNSAPDKSGLPSDRFSAERTGGSVSTLTIQRTQQEDSAVYLCASSLSWGGTDTQYFGPGTRLTVL.

V is TRBV27 and J is TRBJ2-1; 14 bases fit TRBD2. The length of the CDR3 is 19 residues. Germline CDR1 reads MNHEY; CDR2 reads SMNVEV (reference sequence). With V trimmed by 1 base and J by 6 bases, 11 bases remained unmatched. The CDR3 sequence: CASSLFSGTSGSGGNEQFF. In DNA, the CDR3 is TGTGCCAGCAGTTTATTCTCCGGGACTAGCGGGAGCGGGGGCAATGAGCAGTTCTTC.

The V and J genes are TRBV11-2 and TRBJ1-6; D is perhaps TRBD1 (5 bases). CDR1 is SGHAT and CDR2 is FQNNGV in the germline V gene. The CDR3 spans 15 residues. V shed 5 bases and J shed 5 bases, with 13 bases lying between them. The DNA of the CDR3 is TGTGCCAGCAGCAATAGGGGCCGCGATAATTCACCCCTCCACTTT. Its protein product is CASSNRGRDNSPLHF.

V is TRBV9 and J is TRBJ2-7; D perhaps matches TRBD2 (6 bases). V was trimmed by 2 bases and J by 1 base, leaving 16 bases between them. The CDR3 contains 16 residues. CDR1 is SGDLS and CDR2 is YYNGEE in the germline V gene. The CDR3: CASSVSSEGFSYEQYF. The CDR3 region has the DNA TGTGCCAGCAGCGTGTCTAGCGAGGGTTTTTCCTACGAGCAGTACTTC.

This clone occurred a few times. J is TRBJ1-2 and V is TRBV2; TRBD1 might be the D (5 bases). The CDR3 runs 12 residues. Germline CDR1 reads SNHLY; CDR2 reads FYNNEI. V lost 5 bases to trimming and J lost 4 bases, with 8 bases between them. CDR3 residues: CASSTDSYGYTF. The CDR3 nucleotides read TGTGCCAGCAGTACAGACAGCTATGGCTACACCTTC.

The V gene is TRBV4-1, the J gene TRBJ2-1; tentatively, D is TRBD2 (6 bases). Trimming left V 3 bases short and J 13 bases short, with 16 bases between. Germline V gene lookup returns CDR1 MGHRA and CDR2 YSYEKL. This CDR3 spans 13 amino acids. CDR3 sequence: CASSQLGAGFQFF. The CDR3 coding sequence is TGCGCCAGCAGCCAGCTAGGGGCGGGATTTCAGTTCTTC.

The chain recombines TRBV9 with TRBJ1-2; no reliable D call. CDR3 length: 12 residues. Trimming shortened V by 4 bases and J by 6 bases, and 10 bases separated the two germline ends. Germline V gives CDR1 SGDLS, CDR2 YYNGEE. The DNA for the CDR3 is TGTGCCAGCAGCCCCTCCGGAGATGGCTACACCTTC. Translation: CASSPSGDGYTF.

The chain joins TRBV11-2 to TRBJ2-7; weak D call: TRBD2 (6 bases). This CDR3 has 15 amino acids. V lost 0 bases, J lost 10 bases, and 19 bases lay in between. Germline CDR1 is SGHAT and CDR2 is FQNNGV. CDR3 nucleotide sequence: TGTGCCAGCAGCTTAGATTCGGTGGGGGGAACAAATCAGTACTTC. Translating gives CASSLDSVGGTNQYF.